This T cell receptor beta chain was documented in a study of CD8 T cells in Susac syndrome. Regarding the study as a whole: More than 15 Susac-specific public clones were found in total CD8+ repertoires and roughly 5 in CD8+ TEMRA repertoires.

Points on this clonotype: Its target is not known.

Random-hexamer reverse transcription was applied to roughly 0.5 to 1 ug RNA. One entry per CDR3 protein, called by TCRdb with MiXCR from the immunoSEQ multiplex PCR reads. The sample records around 80,000 distinct CDR3 sequences, over 85% being singletons. The receptor was isolated from a human donor with Susac syndrome. Sequencing was performed on CD8+ T cells from PBMCs.

In DNA, the CDR3 is TGTGCCAGCAGAACCGGGACAGTGAACACCGGGGAGCTGTTTTTT. This translates into CASRTGTVNTGELFF. This chain joins TRBV5-8 and TRBJ2-2; 7 positions agree with TRBD1. The CDR3 runs 15 residues. Germline V gene data show CDR1 as SGHTS and CDR2 as YDEGEE. Unmatched junction bases numbered 5, after V lost 5 bases and J lost 1 base.